These 28 T cell receptor beta chains share one sample of origin, sequenced in a study of T cells after yellow fever vaccination. TCRdb re-called the 5' RACE reads with MiXCR, one entry per CDR3 protein. The sample includes over 85,000 distinct CDR3 sequences, 7.5% to 10% of them seen just once. This specimen consisted of CD8+ T cells not binding an NS4B(214-222) dextramer, sorted from PBMCs, obtained around 15 days after the first yellow fever vaccination. The source is a man between 18 and 29 years old who received the YFV17D yellow fever vaccine.

This clonotype occurred many times. The chain carries TRBV29-1 and TRBJ2-2; tentatively, D is TRBD1 or TRBD2 (5 bases each). The CDR3 contains 12 residues. The germline gives CDR1 SQVTM, CDR2 ANQGSEA. With 7 bases removed from V and 7 bases from J, the gap between germline ends came to 13 bases. CDR3 residues: CSAFSGLGELFF. The DNA for the CDR3 is TGCAGCGCCTTTTCGGGGCTCGGGGAGCTGTTTTTT.

This clonotype occurred a few times. The rearrangement links TRBV29-1 to TRBJ2-5; D is possibly TRBD2 (5 bases). The CDR3 extends over 14 amino acids. Looked up from germline, CDR1 is SQVTM and CDR2 is ANQGSEA. Deletions cut 0 bases from V and 2 bases from J, with 10 bases between. The chain's CDR3 is CSVEDLRTQETQYF. CDR3 bases: TGCAGCGTTGAAGATCTCCGGACTCAAGAGACCCAGTACTTC.

This clonotype was seen repeatedly, ten times or more. The J gene is TRBJ1-2, the V gene TRBV7-9, with a tentative D call TRBD1 (5 bases). The length of the CDR3 is 12 residues. Trimming left V 3 bases short and J 14 bases short, with 16 bases between. Germline V lookup: CDR1 SEHNR, CDR2 FQNEAQ (reference sequence). CDR3 protein: CASSLAGTPKTF. CDR3 DNA sequence: TGTGCCAGCAGCTTGGCCGGGACTCCAAAGACCTTC.

The chain has TRBV6-1 and TRBJ2-7, with 8 bases that match TRBD2. V was pared by 0 bases and J by 5 bases, with 12 bases of the junction left unmatched. The CDR3 contains 17 residues. Germline V lookup: CDR1 MNHNS, CDR2 SASEGT. The CDR3 reads CASSEAFPKRGTHEQYF. CDR3 coding DNA: TGTGCCAGCAGTGAAGCGTTTCCGAAGCGGGGGACCCACGAGCAGTACTTC.

The chain couples TRBV7-6 to TRBJ2-2; tentative D call: TRBD2 (5 bases). CDR1 is SGHVS, CDR2 FNYEAQ, per germline. The germline V and J ends were trimmed by 4 bases and 5 bases, with 20 bases remaining between them. The CDR3 extends over 17 amino acids. The CDR3 nucleotides read TGTGCCAGCAGCTCATCAAACGACCTTCCGGGGACCGGGGAGCTGTTTTTT. Its protein product is CASSSSNDLPGTGELFF.

This clonotype was seen many times. The genes are TRBV4-3 and TRBJ2-7; the D is unclear. V lost 0 bases, J lost 2 bases, and 11 bases lay in between. CDR3 length: 15 amino acids. Germline values: CDR1 LGHNA, CDR2 YSLEER. CDR3: CASSQDEIKPYEQYF. The CDR3 DNA reads TGCGCCAGCAGCCAAGACGAGATTAAACCCTACGAGCAGTACTTC.

V is TRBV28 and J is TRBJ2-5; D is uncertain. Between the trimmed V and J ends, which lost 4 bases and 5 bases, there was a span of 17 bases. The CDR3 is 15 amino acids. Germline CDR1 is MDHEN and CDR2 is SYDVKM. CDR3 DNA sequence: TGTGCCAGCAGTTCCCTCCGTCCAGGAAGGGAGACCCAGTACTTC. As protein: CASSSLRPGRETQYF.

There are many counts of this clonotype. The rearrangement links TRBV3-1 to TRBJ2-1; D uncertain. The V end was cut by 0 bases, the J end by 8 bases, with 5 bases between. The CDR3 length is 12 residues. Looked up from germline, CDR1 is LGHDT and CDR2 is YNNKEL (reference sequence). The CDR3 is CASSQERYEQFF. In nucleotides, the CDR3 is TGTGCCAGCAGCCAAGAACGGTATGAGCAGTTCTTC.

The chain carries TRBV6-5 and TRBJ1-4; 7 bases line up with TRBD1. CDR1 is MNHEY and CDR2 is SVGAGI in the germline V gene. The ends lost 3 bases at V and 4 bases at J; junction bases unmatched: 8. CDR3 size: 16 residues. CDR3 in amino acids: CASSYSQGGGNEKLFF. The DNA of the CDR3 is TGTGCCAGCAGTTATTCCCAGGGGGGAGGTAATGAAAAACTGTTTTTT.

This clonotype has only a few counts. The chain has TRBV29-1 and TRBJ1-3; D call uncertain. The CDR3 is 15 amino acids. Germline V gene sequence: CDR1 SQVTM, CDR2 ANQGSEA. Trimming removed 5 bases from V and 2 bases from J, with 16 bases in between. Here the CDR3 reads CSVQVSGIPGNTIYF. The CDR3 nucleotides are TGCAGCGTTCAAGTGTCGGGGATCCCTGGAAACACCATATATTTT. Full variable domain (rest looked up from reference TRBV29-1 and TRBJ1-3): SAVISQKPSRDICQRGTSLTIQCQVDSQVTMMFWYRQQPGQSLTLIATANQGSEATYESGFVIDKFPISRPNLTFSTLTVSNMSPEDSSIYLCSVQVSGIPGNTIYFGEGSWLTVV.

Ten or more counts support this clonotype. This chain links TRBV27 with TRBJ2-1; D is possibly TRBD1 (5 bases). Trimming removed 6 bases from V and 9 bases from J, with 18 bases in between. Germline CDR1 is MNHEY and CDR2 is SMNVEV (reference sequence). The length of the CDR3 is 14 residues. DNA for the CDR3: TGTGCCAGCAGCTTGGACAACCCGGGCAGTGAGCAGTTCTTC. It translates to CASSLDNPGSEQFF.

The J gene is TRBJ1-2, the V gene TRBV6-5; no firm D call. CDR1 is MNHEY and CDR2 is SVGAGI in the germline V gene. The CDR3 is 12 amino acids. V lost 6 bases to trimming and J lost 8 bases, with 13 bases between them. The CDR3 bases are TGTGCCAGCAGCCTTGGATGGTACGGCTACACCTTC. Amino acids: CASSLGWYGYTF.

This chain links TRBV28 with TRBJ2-5; D not certain. The germline CDR1 and CDR2 sequences are MDHEN and SYDVKM. V was shortened by 7 bases and J by 5 bases, with 11 bases between the two germline ends. The CDR3 totals 12 residues. DNA for the CDR3: TGTGCCAGCACCGGGTCAGCTGAGACCCAGTACTTC. It yields the protein CASTGSAETQYF.

The chain uses TRBV25-1 and TRBJ1-5; D remains ambiguous. The germline CDR1 and CDR2 sequences are MGHDK and SYGVNS. This CDR3 is 14 amino acids long. V dropped 1 base and J dropped 1 base, with 5 bases sitting between them. The CDR3 loop reads CASSEWLSNQPQHF. CDR3 nucleotide sequence: TGTGCCAGCAGTGAATGGCTCAGCAATCAGCCCCAGCATTTT. Combining the CDR3 with reference TRBV25-1 and TRBJ1-5 gives the whole variable domain EADIYQTPRYLVIGTGKKITLECSQTMGHDKMYWYQQDPGMELHLIHYSYGVNSTEKGDLSSESTVSRIRTEHFPLTLESARPSHTSQYLCASSEWLSNQPQHFGDGTRLSIL.

The table lists this clonotype with a few counts. The V call is TRBV6-5, the J call TRBJ2-1, with D tentatively TRBD2 (6 bases). The CDR3 totals 15 residues. Between the trimmed V and J ends, which lost 6 bases and 4 bases, there was a span of 16 bases. Germline lookup yields CDR1 MNHEY and CDR2 SVGAGI. CDR3 bases: TGTGCCAGCAGCAACTCCGGGAGAACTTACAATGAGCAGTTCTTC. This codes for CASSNSGRTYNEQFF.

This chain joins TRBV29-1 and TRBJ2-7; either TRBD1 or TRBD2 may fit D (5 bases each). Germline values: CDR1 SQVTM, CDR2 ANQGSEA. The CDR3 spans 13 residues. V was pared by 1 base and J by 2 bases, with 9 bases between. Here the CDR3 DNA reads TGCAGCGTTGAAGTGTGGGGGACCTACGAGCAGTACTTC. Translation: CSVEVWGTYEQYF.

This clonotype was detected a few times. The V gene is TRBV4-3, the J gene TRBJ1-5, with a weak D call TRBD1 (5 bases). The CDR3 has 15 amino acids. V lost 1 base to trimming and J lost 1 base, with 8 bases between them. Germline V gene lookup returns CDR1 LGHNA and CDR2 YSLEER. CDR3 DNA: TGCGCCAGCAGCCAAGTTTGGGGCAGCAATCAGCCCCAGCATTTT. Translation: CASSQVWGSNQPQHF.

This clonotype was detected only a few times. The rearrangement links TRBV7-9 to TRBJ2-2, with 8 bases lining up with TRBD2. Germline CDR1 and CDR2: SEHNR and FQNEAQ (reference sequence). This CDR3 is built from 15 residues. The V gene end was trimmed by 6 bases and the J gene end by 4 bases; junction bases not matched to a gene: 7. The CDR3 nucleotides are TGTGCCAGCAGTGGGACTAGATCGAGCACCGGGGAGCTGTTTTTT. The encoded protein is CASSGTRSSTGELFF.

V gene TRBV5-5 combines with J gene TRBJ2-7; D gene unclear. Trimming took 3 bases from V and 3 from J, leaving 13 bases between them. This CDR3 is built from 14 residues. Per the germline V gene, CDR1 is SGHKS and CDR2 is YYEKEE (reference sequence). The CDR3 nucleotides are TGTGCCAGCAGCTCCCGTTTAAGGTACTACGAGCAGTACGTC. This translates into CASSSRLRYYEQYV.

Turning to this clonotype: The final CDR3 position lacks the conserved phenylalanine or tryptophan, pointing to a likely read error. The limits of the CDR3 on the DNA are not certain, so only TCRdb's listed CDR3 is given. V usage is TRBV6-5 and J usage is TRBJ1-2; the table gives TRBD1 as D, unverified against the DNA. Germline CDR1 and CDR2: MNHEY and SVGAGI. With termini counted, the CDR3 has 10 amino acids. The CDR3 is CASRVKVQAP.

This clonotype was recorded a few times. The chain combines TRBV4-1 with TRBJ2-5; D uncertain. V lost 4 bases and J lost 2, with 14 bases in between. Germline V gene sequence: CDR1 MGHRA, CDR2 YSYEKL. This CDR3 spans 15 amino acids. In DNA form, the CDR3 reads TGCGCCAGCAGCCTCACGGTGGGATATCAAGAGACCCAGTACTTC. It translates to CASSLTVGYQETQYF.

This chain uses TRBV5-5 with TRBJ2-3; 11 nucleotides align to TRBD1. The CDR3 has 15 residues. The V segment lost 3 bases and the J segment 3 bases; nucleotides outside the gene matches: 3. Germline CDR1 reads SGHKS; CDR2 reads YYEKEE (reference sequence). Here the CDR3 DNA reads TGTGCCAGCAGCTCGGGACAGGGGGTTACAGATACGCAGTATTTT. It translates to CASSSGQGVTDTQYF.

This clonotype was counted between two and nine times. The rearrangement links TRBV12-5 to TRBJ2-7, with unresolved D. Looked up from germline, CDR1 is LGHNT and CDR2 is FRNRAP. The CDR3 length is 11 residues. Trimming shortened V by 5 bases and J by 4 bases, and 6 bases separated the two germline ends. For the CDR3, the DNA is TGTGCTAGTGGTGACCGTTACGAGCAGTACTTC. It codes for CASGDRYEQYF.

The J gene is TRBJ2-1, the V gene TRBV19; D call uncertain. The CDR3 sequence is 13 residues long. CDR1 is LNHDA, CDR2 SQIVND, per germline (reference sequence). With 5 bases removed from V and 3 bases from J, the gap between germline ends came to 8 bases. The CDR3 nucleotides are TGTGCCAGTAGTGTAGTAGACTACAATGAGCAGTTCTTC. Translating gives CASSVVDYNEQFF. The whole variable domain, remainder taken from reference TRBV19 and TRBJ2-1, is DGGITQSPKYLFRKEGQNVTLSCEQNLNHDAMYWYRQDPGQGLRLIYYSQIVNDFQKGDIAEGYSVSREKKESFPLTVTSAQKNPTAFYLCASSVVDYNEQFFGPGTRLTVL.

The rearrangement links TRBV29-1 to TRBJ1-4; 8 positions match TRBD1. CDR1 is SQVTM and CDR2 is ANQGSEA in the germline V gene. V trimming: 6 bases; J trimming: 5 bases; junction bases outside the gene matches: 8. CDR3 length: 14 residues. CDR3 sequence (DNA): TGCAGCGTGGAGGACAGGGCATGGAATGAAAAACTGTTTTTT. Its translation: CSVEDRAWNEKLFF.

This clonotype was picked up many times. V gene TRBV6-5 combines with J gene TRBJ1-6, with D tentatively TRBD1 (6 bases). V lost 6 bases to trimming and J lost 8 bases, with 17 bases between them. The CDR3 is made up of 15 amino acids. Germline CDR1 MNHEY, CDR2 SVGAGI. The CDR3 bases are TGTGCCAGCAGACAACAGGGCCTCGCGGATTCACCCCTCCACTTT. It codes for CASRQQGLADSPLHF.

The chain employs TRBV15 and TRBJ1-1; D not certain. CDR3 size: 15 residues. The ends were cut back, 4 bases at V and 0 bases at J, with 12 bases in the middle. Germline CDR1 LNHNV, CDR2 YYDKDF (reference sequence). In DNA, the CDR3 is TGTGCCACCAGCAAGCATGGGCGGCTGAACACTGAAGCTTTCTTT. Protein sequence: CATSKHGRLNTEAFF.

This clonotype was found many times. The chain uses TRBV12-3 or TRBV12-4 and TRBJ2-2; D uncertain. V lost 8 bases and J 8 bases, leaving 21 bases between the germline ends. This CDR3 contains 15 residues. The CDR3 DNA is TGTGCCAGCGGACCACGGCCGCCTCTTACTGGGGAGCTGTTTTTT. It codes for CASGPRPPLTGELFF.